This TCR beta chain was sequenced for a study of blood T cells in healthy people across ages. The study, taken as a whole, reports: Donors of long life had a larger count of naive CD4+ cells and greater diversity than aged donors. Strongly correlated with naive T cell percentage was TCR beta diversity.

Many counts were recorded for this clonotype. Its antigen is not known. Trimming left V 0 bases short and J 3 bases short, with 13 bases between. The CDR3 runs 16 residues. CDR1 ENHRY and CDR2 SYGVKD come from the germline V gene. Those donating, healthy Caucasian individuals from Russia, were aged about 6 to 95. Combining a sample-barcoded 5' primer with a J-beta primer mix, a second PCR ran for roughly 7 to 12 cycles. Unique molecular identifiers of 12 random nucleotides labeled each cDNA. Via MiXCR, TCRdb re-called the 5' RACE reads, giving one row per CDR3 protein. The data contain around 1.5 million distinct CDR3 sequences, roughly 60% of them singletons.

The chain combines TRBV10-3 with TRBJ2-3; possibly TRBD2 for D (6 bases). The clonotype was recovered from a man younger than 35 in good health. Sequences were obtained from blood. This CDR3 reads CAISESPGVGTDTQYF. The DNA of the CDR3 is TGTGCCATCAGTGAGTCCCCGGGGGTGGGGACAGATACGCAGTATTTT.